A single sample gave rise to the 15 T cell receptor beta chains below, sequenced in a study of Ad26.COV2.S vaccination and SARS-CoV-2 variants. Data came from immunoSEQ multiplex PCR; TCRdb stores just in-frame clones and leaves some out. In the table there are roughly 92,000 clones, less than 85% of which are singletons. This material consisted of peripheral blood, taken after recovery from COVID-19. The receptors shown here come from a human donor who had recovered from COVID-19.

This chain connects TRBV19 to TRBJ1-5; D may be TRBD1 (5 bases). The CDR3 runs 18 residues. The V gene's germline CDR1 is LNHDA and CDR2 SQIVND (reference sequence). Trimming cost V 7 bases and J 3 bases, with 25 bases left between them. CDR3 protein: CASIWSAGGSRDNQPQHF. The CDR3 DNA reads TGTGCCAGTATTTGGTCAGCCGGGGGGTCGCGGGACAATCAGCCCCAGCATTTT. The variable domain in full, with the rest retrieved from reference TRBV19 and TRBJ1-5, is DGGITQSPKYLFRKEGQNVTLSCEQNLNHDAMYWYRQDPGQGLRLIYYSQIVNDFQKGDIAEGYSVSREKKESFPLTVTSAQKNPTAFYLCASIWSAGGSRDNQPQHFGDGTRLSIL.

This chain connects TRBV2 to TRBJ2-1; 12 bases match TRBD2. Germline V lookup: CDR1 SNHLY, CDR2 FYNNEI. The CDR3 has 16 residues. V shed 7 bases, J shed 0 bases, and the junction held 4 bases outside the gene matches. The CDR3 loop is CASMTTSGSSYNEQFF. Here the CDR3 DNA reads TGTGCCAGCATGACGACTAGCGGGAGCTCCTACAATGAGCAGTTCTTC.

The chain uses TRBV18 and TRBJ1-2, with 8 bases matching TRBD1. J lost 8 bases, V lost 3 bases, and 5 bases had no gene match. Germline V gene lookup returns CDR1 KGHSH and CDR2 LQKENI. The CDR3 totals 13 residues. The CDR3 DNA reads TGTGCCAGCTCACCCCAGGGGGCGCGGGGCTACACCTTC. Residues: CASSPQGARGYTF.

In this sample, this clone turned up a few times. This chain links TRBV15 with TRBJ1-5; weak D call: TRBD1 (5 bases). Germline-derived CDR1 and CDR2 are LNHNV and YYDKDF (reference sequence). V lost 6 bases and J 2 bases, leaving 11 bases between the germline ends. The CDR3 loop spans 14 amino acids. The CDR3 DNA reads TGTGCCACCAGGCAGGGATCTGGCAATCAGCCCCAGCATTTT. It codes for CATRQGSGNQPQHF. The variable domain in full, with the rest retrieved from reference TRBV15 and TRBJ1-5, is DAMVIQNPRYQVTQFGKPVTLSCSQTLNHNVMYWYQQKSSQAPKLLFHYYDKDFNNEADTPDNFQSRRPNTSFCFLDIRSPGLGDTAMYLCATRQGSGNQPQHFGDGTRLSIL.

The V and J genes are TRBV13 and TRBJ1-4, with 8 positions matching TRBD1. The J segment lost 2 bases and the V segment lost 5 bases, leaving 1 base of the junction unmatched. CDR1 is PRHDT and CDR2 is FYEKMQ in the germline V gene (reference sequence). CDR3 length equals 14 residues. The CDR3 is CASSQGATNEKLFF. The CDR3, as DNA: TGTGCCAGCAGCCAGGGGGCGACTAATGAAAAACTGTTTTTT.

The rearrangement links TRBV28 to TRBJ2-3; D is uncertain. V was clipped by 5 bases and J by 6 bases, with 9 bases between them. CDR1 is MDHEN and CDR2 is SYDVKM in the germline V gene. This CDR3 is 12 amino acids long. CDR3 in amino acids: CASSLLRDTQYF. The CDR3 DNA reads as TGTGCCAGCAGTCTTCTTAGGGATACGCAGTATTTT.

J is TRBJ2-5 and V is TRBV4-3, with TRBD2 matching 10 bases. CDR3 length: 15 amino acids. From germline, CDR1 is LGHNA and CDR2 YSLEER. The V segment lost 1 base and the J segment 5 bases; nucleotides outside the gene matches: 4. This CDR3 is CASSQGTSGTETQYF. The CDR3 nucleotides read TGCGCCAGCAGCCAAGGGACTAGCGGTACGGAGACCCAGTACTTC.

The rearrangement uses TRBV11-2 and TRBJ1-1; 7 bases are a match to TRBD1. The ends lost 6 bases at V and 6 bases at J; junction bases unmatched: 10. CDR1 is SGHAT, CDR2 FQNNGV, per germline. This CDR3 contains 14 residues. CDR3 protein: CASSDSTGRSEAFF. In nucleotides, the CDR3 is TGTGCCAGCAGTGATTCGACAGGGAGGTCTGAAGCTTTCTTT.

The chain couples TRBV4-3 to TRBJ2-1, with D perhaps being TRBD1 or TRBD2 (5 bases each). The germline V gene encodes CDR1 LGHNA and CDR2 YSLEER. The length of the CDR3 is 14 residues. Trimming shortened V by 0 bases and J by 10 bases, and 13 bases separated the two germline ends. The CDR3 reads CASSQDVRDPEQFF. CDR3 DNA sequence: TGCGCCAGCAGCCAAGATGTTCGGGACCCGGAGCAGTTCTTC.

The V gene is TRBV2, the J gene TRBJ1-1; D is uncertain. The CDR3 spans 16 residues. CDR1 is SNHLY and CDR2 is FYNNEI in the germline V gene. The germline V and J ends were trimmed by 4 bases and 0 bases, with 15 bases remaining between them. The CDR3 protein is CASSVHKERVNTEAFF. The CDR3 DNA follows: TGTGCCAGCAGTGTACACAAGGAACGGGTGAACACTGAAGCTTTCTTT.

The CDR3 nucleotides read TGTGCCAGCAGTACCGGGACTAGCGGCCTCTACGAGCAGTACTTC. Amino acid sequence: CASSTGTSGLYEQYF. The chain carries TRBV28 and TRBJ2-7; 11 nucleotides agree with TRBD2. The CDR3 covers 15 residues. V shed 5 bases, J shed 3 bases, and the junction held 6 bases outside the gene matches. The germline V gene encodes CDR1 MDHEN and CDR2 SYDVKM.

This chain links TRBV7-2 with TRBJ1-5, with D maybe TRBD1 (5 bases). The V and J ends lost 3 bases and 9 bases respectively, with 18 bases between them. The CDR3 has 15 residues. The germline V gene encodes CDR1 SGHTA and CDR2 FQGNSA. For the CDR3, the DNA is TGTGCCAGCAGCTTTGGGCGTGGGGGAGGCCGGCCCCAGCATTTT. Its translation is CASSFGRGGGRPQHF.

V usage is TRBV5-4 and J usage is TRBJ2-2; D not resolved. V lost 3 bases and J 4 bases, leaving 13 bases between the germline ends. Germline CDR1 SGHNT, CDR2 YYREEE (reference sequence). This CDR3 is built from 15 residues. Here the CDR3 DNA reads TGTGCCAGCAGCTCGATTTCAGGTGTCACCGGGGAGCTGTTTTTT. Amino acid sequence: CASSSISGVTGELFF.

The chain is built from TRBV18 and TRBJ2-2; D may be TRBD1 or TRBD2 (6 bases each). Germline CDR1 is KGHSH and CDR2 is LQKENI. The CDR3 spans 16 residues. Trimming cost V 3 bases and J 4 bases, with 15 bases left between them. The CDR3 region has the DNA TGTGCCAGCTCACCGGCGGGACACATTTCCACCGGGGAGCTGTTTTTT. Protein product: CASSPAGHISTGELFF.

This clone is a singleton in its sample. The chain recombines TRBV24-1 with TRBJ1-3; TRBD1 is a possible D gene (5 bases). The CDR3 extends over 16 amino acids. Per the germline V gene, CDR1 is KGHDR and CDR2 is SFDVKD. The germline V and J ends were trimmed by 4 bases and 0 bases, with 12 bases remaining between them. CDR3 protein: CATSEAGPHSGNTIYF. The CDR3 DNA reads as TGTGCCACCAGTGAGGCAGGGCCCCACTCTGGAAACACCATATATTTT.